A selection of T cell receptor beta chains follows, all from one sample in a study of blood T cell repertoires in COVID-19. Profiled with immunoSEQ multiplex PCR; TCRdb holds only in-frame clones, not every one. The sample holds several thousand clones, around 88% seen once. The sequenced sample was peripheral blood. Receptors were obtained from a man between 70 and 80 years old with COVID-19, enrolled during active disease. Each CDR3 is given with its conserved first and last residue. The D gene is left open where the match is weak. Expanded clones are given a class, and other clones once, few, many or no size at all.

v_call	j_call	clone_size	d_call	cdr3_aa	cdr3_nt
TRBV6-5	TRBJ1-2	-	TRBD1	CASSYGRDRGGYTF	TGTGCCAGCAGTTACGGGAGGGACAGGGGAGGCTACACCTTC
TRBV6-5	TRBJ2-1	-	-	CASRVGGDYNEQFF	TGTGCCAGCAGAGTAGGGGGGGACTACAATGAGCAGTTCTTC
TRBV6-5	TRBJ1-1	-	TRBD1	CASSPQGPNTEAFF	TGTGCCAGCAGTCCACAGGGGCCGAACACTGAAGCTTTCTTT
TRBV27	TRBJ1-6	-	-	CASGRYEGSPLHF	TGTGCCAGCGGGCGGTATGAGGGATCACCCCTCCACTTT
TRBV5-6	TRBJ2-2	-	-	CASSPRGGWNTGELFF	TGTGCCAGCAGCCCTAGGGGGGGTTGGAACACCGGGGAGCTGTTTTTT
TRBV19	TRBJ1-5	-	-	CASSIDIEPQHF	TGTGCCAGTAGTATAGATATTGAGCCCCAGCATTTT
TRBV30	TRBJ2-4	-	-	CAWTSSQDIQYF	TGTGCCTGGACCTCTTCCCAGGACATTCAGTACTTC
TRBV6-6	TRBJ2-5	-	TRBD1	CASSPPGQGFSEEETQYF	TGTGCCAGCAGTCCTCCGGGACAGGGGTTTAGTGAGGAAGAGACCCAGTACTTC
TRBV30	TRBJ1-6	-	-	CAWRGSPSSPLHF	TGTGCCTGGAGGGGCAGCCCATCTTCACCCCTCCACTTT
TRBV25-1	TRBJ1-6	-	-	CASSPAAYYNSPLHF	TGTGCCAGCAGTCCCGCGGCCTACTATAATTCACCCCTCCACTTT
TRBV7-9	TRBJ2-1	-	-	CASSPRREYNEQFF	TGTGCCAGCAGCCCCCGACGGGAATACAATGAGCAGTTCTTC
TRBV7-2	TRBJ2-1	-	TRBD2	CASSSEGRAGGIKQFF	TGTGCCAGCAGCTCCGAGGGGCGAGCGGGAGGCATTAAGCAGTTCTTC
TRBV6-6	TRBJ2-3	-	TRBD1	CASGSGQGAHTQYF	TGTGCCAGCGGCTCCGGACAGGGGGCGCATACGCAGTATTTT
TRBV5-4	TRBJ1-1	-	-	CASSFGGTEAFF	TGTGCCAGCAGCTTCGGGGGCACTGAAGCTTTCTTT
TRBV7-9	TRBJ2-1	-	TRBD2	CASSLRAGGSYNEQFF	TGTGCCAGCAGCTTAAGGGCGGGAGGGTCCTACAATGAGCAGTTCTTC
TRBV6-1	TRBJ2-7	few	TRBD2	CASSETSGGPYEQYF	TGTGCCAGCAGTGAAACTAGCGGGGGCCCCTACGAGCAGTACTTC
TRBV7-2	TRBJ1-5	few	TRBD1	CASSWGTGNNQPQHF	TGTGCCAGCAGCTGGGGGACAGGGAATAATCAGCCCCAGCATTTT
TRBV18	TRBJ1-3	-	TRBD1	CASSPRGKTGVENTIYF	TGTGCCAGCTCACCACGGGGAAAGACAGGGGTGGAGAACACCATATATTTT
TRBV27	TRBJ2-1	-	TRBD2	CASSPLPASGGPYNEQFF	TGTGCCAGCAGTCCCCTCCCGGCGAGCGGGGGCCCCTACAATGAGCAGTTCTTC
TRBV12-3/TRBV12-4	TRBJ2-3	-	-	CASNRRTDTQYF	TGTGCCAGCAACAGGCGCACAGATACGCAGTATTTT
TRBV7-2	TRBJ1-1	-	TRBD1	CASSTRQGALNTEAFF	TGTGCCAGCAGCACCCGACAGGGGGCTTTGAACACTGAAGCTTTCTTT
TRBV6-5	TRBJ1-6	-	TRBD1	CASSRGTGSPLHF	TGTGCCAGCAGCCGGGGGACAGGCTCACCCCTCCACTTT
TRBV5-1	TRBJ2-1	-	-	CASSPQPVMGNEQFF	TGCGCCAGCAGCCCACAGCCAGTGATGGGCAATGAGCAGTTCTTC
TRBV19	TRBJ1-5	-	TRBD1	CASSLFRDRGGWFNQPQHF	TGTGCCAGTAGTCTCTTCCGGGACAGGGGAGGGTGGTTCAATCAGCCCCAGCATTTT
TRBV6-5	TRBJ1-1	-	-	CASRRDTYTEAFF	TGTGCCAGCAGACGGGACACTTACACTGAAGCTTTCTTT
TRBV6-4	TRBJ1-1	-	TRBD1	CASSERQGATEAFF	TGTGCCAGCAGTGAACGACAGGGGGCCACTGAAGCTTTCTTT
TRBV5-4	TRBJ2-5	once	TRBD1	CASSLGQGGRETQYF	TGTGCCAGCAGCTTGGGACAGGGTGGTAGGGAGACCCAGTACTTC
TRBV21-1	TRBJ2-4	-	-	CASSIKDNKNIQYF	TGTGCCAGCAGCATTAAAGACAATAAAAACATTCAGTACTTC
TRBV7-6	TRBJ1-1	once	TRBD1	CASRQGLNTEAFF	TGTGCCAGCAGACAGGGGCTGAACACTGAAGCTTTCTTT
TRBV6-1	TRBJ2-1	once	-	CASSDLSPRGPTYNEQFF	TGTGCCAGCAGTGACCTCTCACCGCGGGGGCCAACCTACAATGAGCAGTTCTTC
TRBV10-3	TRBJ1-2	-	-	CAITQDGNYGYTF	TGTGCCATCACCCAAGACGGGAACTATGGCTACACCTTC
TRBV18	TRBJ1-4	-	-	CASSPGADEKLFF	TGTGCCAGCTCACCAGGGGCGGATGAAAAACTGTTTTTT
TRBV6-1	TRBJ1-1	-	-	CASSEKHGGAFF	TGTGCCAGCAGTGAAAAACACGGGGGAGCTTTCTTT
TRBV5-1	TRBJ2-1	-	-	CASSLQGGGRRDEQFF	TGCGCCAGCAGCTTGCAAGGCGGAGGCAGACGCGATGAGCAGTTCTTC
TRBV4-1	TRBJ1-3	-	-	CASSQDSGFGNTIYF	TGCGCCAGCAGCCAAGATTCAGGGTTTGGAAACACCATATATTTT
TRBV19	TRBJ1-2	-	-	CASSEPGLPNYGYTF	TGTGCCAGTAGTGAACCGGGACTGCCAAACTATGGCTACACCTTC
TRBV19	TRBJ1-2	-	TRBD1	CASSIQGANYGYTF	TGTGCCAGTAGTATCCAGGGGGCGAACTATGGCTACACCTTC
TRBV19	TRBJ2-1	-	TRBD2	CASRTSGSYNEQFF	TGTGCCAGTCGGACTAGCGGTTCCTACAATGAGCAGTTCTTC
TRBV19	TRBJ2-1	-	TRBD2	CASSTLTSGSYNEQFF	TGTGCCAGTAGTACCCTGACTAGCGGGAGTTACAATGAGCAGTTCTTC
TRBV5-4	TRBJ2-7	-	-	CASSYGDSYEQYF	TGTGCCAGCAGCTACGGGGACTCCTACGAGCAGTACTTC
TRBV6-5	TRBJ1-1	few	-	CASSPRDREAFF	TGTGCCAGCAGTCCCCGTGACAGGGAAGCTTTCTTT
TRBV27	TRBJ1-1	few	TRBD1	CASSPQGGQAFF	TGTGCCAGCAGTCCCCAGGGGGGACAAGCTTTCTTT
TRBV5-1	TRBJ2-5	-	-	CASSSQGGETQYF	TGCGCCAGCAGCTCCCAGGGGGGAGAGACCCAGTACTTC
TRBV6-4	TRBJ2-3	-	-	CASSDKPGTSTDTQYF	TGTGCCAGCAGTGACAAACCGGGAACTAGCACAGATACGCAGTATTTT